This is a list of T cell receptor beta chains from one sample in a study of OX40 agonist ivuxolimab in advanced cancers. Clones were sequenced by immunoSEQ multiplex PCR, and TCRdb holds only the in-frame ones, with some missing. The table includes about 74,000 clones, roughly 84% detected once. The sample in question was CD4+ or CD8+ T cells sorted from blood, obtained in a trial of the OX40 agonist ivuxolimab. The receptors were sampled from an adult with an advanced solid tumor such as melanoma, head and neck, liver or kidney cancer. CDR3s include the opening cysteine and the closing phenylalanine or tryptophan. D genes are given only for firm matches. Clone size, where shown, is once, few, many, or a class for clones that have expanded.

j_gene	v_gene	abundance	d_gene	CDR3nt	CDR3aa
TRBJ2-5	TRBV7-3	-	TRBD2	TGTGCCAGCAGCCGGGGAGGGGAAGGAACCCAGTACTTC	CASSRGGEGTQYF
TRBJ1-1	TRBV10-2	-	-	TGCGCCAGCAGTGGAGTGGGTGGGGGACGCACTGAAGCTTTCTTT	CASSGVGGGRTEAFF
TRBJ2-5	TRBV10-1	once	TRBD1	TGCGCCAGCAGTGATGGAGGGAGGACAGGGGAGACCCAGTACTTC	CASSDGGRTGETQYF
TRBJ2-7	TRBV6-6	once	-	TGTGCCAGCCAGGGGGGACGGTCGTTCTACGAGCAGTACTTC	CASQGGRSFYEQYF
TRBJ2-2	TRBV19	-	TRBD2	TGTGCCAGTAGTATGGGCCGACTCAGCGGGAGGTCTCTTTTTGTCACCGGGGAGCTGTTTTTT	CASSMGRLSGRSLFVTGELFF
TRBJ2-5	TRBV7-2	-	-	TGTGCCAGCAGCCCAAGAAGGACCGAAGAGACCCAGTACTTC	CASSPRRTEETQYF
TRBJ2-5	TRBV5-1	-	TRBD1	TGCGCCAGCAGCTTGGTGGGGACAGGGAATCTACAAGAGACCCAGTACTTC	CASSLVGTGNLQETQYF
TRBJ1-2	TRBV28	few	-	TGTGCCAGCAGTTTACCCGGACGGCCTGGGGGAGGCTACACCTTC	CASSLPGRPGGGYTF
TRBJ2-3	TRBV21-1	-	-	TGTGCCAGCAGCATCTCCGGGACCGAAAGGGCAGATACGCAGTATTTT	CASSISGTERADTQYF
TRBJ2-7	TRBV19	-	-	TGTGCCAGTAGTATCAGGGTAAGCTCCTACGAGCAGTACTTC	CASSIRVSSYEQYF
TRBJ1-6	TRBV10-3	-	TRBD1	TGTGCCATCAGTGAGGGAGGGGACAGGGGAAATTCACCCCTCCACTTT	CAISEGGDRGNSPLHF
TRBJ1-2	TRBV6-6	-	-	TGTGCCAGCAGTCCCGGGAACTATGGCTACACCTTC	CASSPGNYGYTF
TRBJ2-1	TRBV4-2	-	-	TGTGCCAGCAGCCTAGGCGTATTCTCCTACAATGAGCAGTTCTTC	CASSLGVFSYNEQFF
TRBJ1-6	TRBV11-2	few	TRBD1	TGTGCCAGCAGCTTAGAAGGGACAGGGGGATCACCCCTCCACTTT	CASSLEGTGGSPLHF
TRBJ2-7	TRBV29-1	-	-	TGCAGCGTTGAAGATCAGGGTATGTACGAGCAGTACTTC	CSVEDQGMYEQYF
TRBJ2-5	TRBV7-7	-	-	TGTGCCAGCAGCCTGGTCAGGACGGAGACCCAGTACTTC	CASSLVRTETQYF
TRBJ1-6	TRBV5-4	-	-	TGTGCCAGCAGCCCAGGGATGGTGAATTCACCCCTCCACTTT	CASSPGMVNSPLHF
TRBJ2-5	TRBV27	-	-	TGTGCCAGCAGCCAGGGAGGAGAGACCCAGTACTTC	CASSQGGETQYF
TRBJ1-5	TRBV5-1	once	-	TGCGCCAGCAGCTTGGGGGGGGTGAGCAATCAGCCCCAGCATTTT	CASSLGGVSNQPQHF
TRBJ1-1	TRBV7-3	-	-	TGTGCCAGCAGCTTTTCAGCCGGGAAGAACACTGAAGCTTTCTTT	CASSFSAGKNTEAFF
TRBJ2-7	TRBV28	-	-	TGTGCCAGCAGTTCCCCCGGACAGACGAAGTCCTACGAGCAGTACTTC	CASSSPGQTKSYEQYF
TRBJ2-3	TRBV28	-	-	TGTGCCAGCAGTGCACCCGGGACTTCTGGCAGAGATACGCAGTATTTT	CASSAPGTSGRDTQYF
TRBJ1-2	TRBV5-4	-	-	TGTGCCAGCAGCTTGGAAAGGGTTAACTATGGCTACACCTTC	CASSLERVNYGYTF
TRBJ2-1	TRBV4-2	-	-	TGTGCCAGCAGCCAGCGTTCCAGGGGAATATACAATGAGCAGTTCTTC	CASSQRSRGIYNEQFF
TRBJ2-7	TRBV9	-	TRBD1	TGTGCCAGCAGCCCCGCACAGGGGGCATACGAGCAGTACTTC	CASSPAQGAYEQYF
TRBJ2-7	TRBV5-1	-	TRBD2	TGCGCCAGCAGCTTGCCCCCGACTAGCGGGGGATACGAGCAGTACTTC	CASSLPPTSGGYEQYF
TRBJ1-1	TRBV29-1	-	-	TGCAGCGTTGATTCGGGGGGCGGCACTGAAGCTTTCTTT	CSVDSGGGTEAFF
TRBJ1-6	TRBV28	-	-	TGTGCCAGCAGACCTTACCGGGCTATTAATTCACCCCTCCACTTT	CASRPYRAINSPLHF
TRBJ1-1	TRBV19	-	TRBD1	TGTGCCAGTAGGCGGGACAGGGGGCGCACTGAAGCTTTCTTT	CASRRDRGRTEAFF
TRBJ2-3	TRBV5-1	once	-	TGCGCCAGCAGCTATACCACAGATACGCAGTATTTT	CASSYTTDTQYF
TRBJ1-6	TRBV11-2	-	TRBD1	TGTGCCAGCAGCGAGGGGGGACAGGGCTATAATTCACCCCTCCACTTT	CASSEGGQGYNSPLHF
TRBJ2-1	TRBV11-3	once	-	TGTGCCAGCACCCCGCCCCCTAGGAATGAGCAGTTCTTC	CASTPPPRNEQFF
TRBJ2-7	TRBV27	-	TRBD1	TGTGCCAGCAGTTTCCCGGGACAGGGGCGCTTTGAGCAGTACTTC	CASSFPGQGRFEQYF
TRBJ1-1	TRBV10-2	-	-	TGCGCCAGCAGCCCCACGAACACTGAAGCTTTCTTT	CASSPTNTEAFF
TRBJ2-7	TRBV6-1	-	-	TGTGCCAGCAGGGGGGGCGGGGGTTTCACCTACGAGCAGTACTTC	CASRGGGGFTYEQYF
TRBJ1-6	TRBV25-1	-	-	TGTGCCAGCAGTAGAGGGTCGGCGAATTCACCCCTCCACTTT	CASSRGSANSPLHF
TRBJ2-7	TRBV10-1	-	-	TGCGCCAGCACCAAATCAGGGAGCAAAGAGGAATACGAGCAGTACTTC	CASTKSGSKEEYEQYF